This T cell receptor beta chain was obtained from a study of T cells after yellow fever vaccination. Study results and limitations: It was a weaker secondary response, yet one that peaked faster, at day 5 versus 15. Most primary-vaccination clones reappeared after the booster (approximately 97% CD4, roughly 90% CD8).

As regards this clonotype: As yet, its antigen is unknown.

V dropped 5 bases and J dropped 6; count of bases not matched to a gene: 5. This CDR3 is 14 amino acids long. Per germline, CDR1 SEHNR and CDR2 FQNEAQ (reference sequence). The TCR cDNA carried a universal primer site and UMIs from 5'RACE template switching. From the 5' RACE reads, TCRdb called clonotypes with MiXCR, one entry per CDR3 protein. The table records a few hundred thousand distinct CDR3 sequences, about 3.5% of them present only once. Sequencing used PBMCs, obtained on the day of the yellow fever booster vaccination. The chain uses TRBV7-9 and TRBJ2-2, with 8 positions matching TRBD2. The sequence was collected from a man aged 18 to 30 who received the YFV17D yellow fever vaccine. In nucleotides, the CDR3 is TGTGCCAGCAGCCCCCCGGGGGGGCCCGGGGAGCTGTTTTTT. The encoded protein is CASSPPGGPGELFF.